This is a list of T cell receptor beta chains from one sample in a study of blood T cell repertoires in COVID-19. The protocol was immunoSEQ multiplex PCR, while the TCRdb copy is restricted to in-frame clones and leaves out a portion. This table has under 350,000 clones, roughly nine tenths appearing once. The sequenced sample was peripheral blood. The receptors derive from a woman aged 25 to 39 with COVID-19, enrolled during active disease. Each CDR3 is given without its conserved first and last residue.

CDR3 protein	V gene	CDR3 length	J gene
ASSADNTNEKLF	TRBV2	12	TRBJ1-4
ATSDSSYEQY	TRBV24-1	10	TRBJ2-7
ASSNSGTGYNEQF	TRBV2	13	TRBJ2-1
ASSRDSQETQY	TRBV2	11	TRBJ2-5
ASSIAFGRTNEKLF	TRBV19	14	TRBJ1-4
ATSDFSDYGYT	TRBV24-1	11	TRBJ1-2
ASRTGTGGYEQY	TRBV6-5	12	TRBJ2-7
ASSLRGTYGYT	TRBV28	11	TRBJ1-2
AGQRPQPLH	TRBV12-3/TRBV12-4	9	TRBJ1-6
ASSQGWTGRNTEAF	TRBV3-1/TRBV3-2	14	TRBJ1-1
ASSVVRSGYGYT	TRBV2	12	TRBJ1-2
ASSQDIGTESYGYT	TRBV4-3	14	TRBJ1-2
ASSPLPAGGHSEQF	TRBV18	14	TRBJ2-1
ASSYSRGLQPQH	TRBV6-6	12	TRBJ1-5
ASSLTDGGAYEQF	TRBV7-9	13	TRBJ2-1
ASSQGALKYDTEAF	TRBV2	14	TRBJ1-1
ASSVNLLLNTEAF	TRBV2	13	TRBJ1-1
ASSSPAGIFYGYT	TRBV7-9	13	TRBJ1-2
ASSYGLMEVANYGYT	TRBV6-2/TRBV6-3	15	TRBJ1-2
ASSQDGDRVY	TRBV3-1/TRBV3-2	10	TRBJ2-7
AWSVLGGTEAF	TRBV30	11	TRBJ1-1
ASRTGYQPQH	TRBV12-3/TRBV12-4	10	TRBJ1-5
AISDRSTGHGYT	TRBV10-3	12	TRBJ1-2
SVPTGGRDTEAF	TRBV29-1	12	TRBJ1-1
ASSPPNLRANTGELF	TRBV18	15	TRBJ2-2
ASSQGAVNQPQH	TRBV19	12	TRBJ1-5
ASSLQGQGTYEQY	TRBV11-3	13	TRBJ2-7
ASSLYRGSGEKLF	TRBV11-2	13	TRBJ1-4
ASSFSAGRLF	TRBV5-1	10	TRBJ2-2
ASSSGPQH	TRBV27	8	TRBJ1-5
ASSRIGGQRAF	TRBV5-4	11	TRBJ1-1
ASNEDQGVTGELF	TRBV5-4	13	TRBJ2-2
ASSLDSTEKLF	TRBV7-9	11	TRBJ1-4